These T cell receptor beta chains were read from a single sample in a study of OX40 agonist ivuxolimab in advanced cancers. Clones were sequenced by immunoSEQ multiplex PCR, and TCRdb holds only the in-frame ones, with some missing. The profile shows roughly 59,000 clones, more than 85% of them singletons. The source material was CD4+ or CD8+ T cells sorted from blood, sampled in a trial of the OX40 agonist ivuxolimab. These receptors all come from an adult with an advanced solid tumor such as melanoma, head and neck, liver or kidney cancer. Both conserved end residues are trimmed from each CDR3.

>TRBV27|TRBJ2-2
ASGAAATNTGELF
>TRBV19|TRBJ2-7
ASSIGTDYEQY
>TRBV6-6|TRBJ1-4
ASSSIRDEKLF
>TRBV5-5|TRBJ2-7
ASSLVQGAGEQY
>TRBV28|TRBJ1-2
ASSFDRGANYGYT
>TRBV13|TRBJ1-1
ASSLSKDRGPTEAF
>TRBV7-6|TRBJ2-3
ASSPPGGHGDTQY
>TRBV6-5|TRBJ2-7
ASDDSSYEQY
>TRBV30|TRBJ1-2
AWAGQGAFGYT
>TRBV27|TRBJ1-5
ASSAGIIGNQPQH
>TRBV11-2|TRBJ2-1
ASSLVRNEQF
>TRBV4-1|TRBJ2-1
ASSQDSWEAGHNEQF
>TRBV7-3|TRBJ2-3
ASSLGGRYTDTQY
>TRBV11-2|TRBJ2-7
ASSWGTSGDYEQY
>TRBV5-5|TRBJ2-2
ASSWGQESDTGELF
>TRBV7-3|TRBJ2-2
ASSPGNTGELF
>TRBV6-5|TRBJ1-2
ASSYSVGERGYGYT
>TRBV4-1|TRBJ2-3
ASSVGHSTDTQY
>TRBV7-9|TRBJ2-3
ASSPASGDSTDTQY
>TRBV4-2|TRBJ1-2
ASSTGANIANYGYT
>TRBV9|TRBJ2-5
ASSLGGSGETQY
>TRBV1|TRBJ2-2
TSSQDKGDNTGELF
>TRBV21-1|TRBJ2-3
ASSKRRLHGTDTQY
>TRBV10-3|TRBJ2-2
AIPLGLAVPTGELF
>TRBV6-1|TRBJ2-7
ASSELGAYEQY
>TRBV13|TRBJ2-1
ASSWSGGLNYNEQF
>TRBV6-5|TRBJ2-2
ASNVGDNTGELF
>TRBV4-1|TRBJ1-5
ASSQDGLSNQPQH
>TRBV4-1|TRBJ2-7
ASSQGTSGVYEQY
>TRBV9|TRBJ1-1
ASSVGAQGTNTEAF
>TRBV13|TRBJ2-2
ASSPQTSGGPNTGELF
>TRBV7-6|TRBJ2-2
ASSQYGGDNTGELF
>TRBV6-1|TRBJ2-7
ASSETGGVYEQY
>TRBV9|TRBJ2-7
ASSPSAGLAYEQY
>TRBV5-6|TRBJ1-1
ASSTGTEAF
>TRBV10-3|TRBJ1-2
AISAPEGRGLLGYT
>TRBV6-5|TRBJ2-7
ASSYSKAGGTYEQY
>TRBV15|TRBJ2-2
ATSRDLTGELF
>TRBV4-2|TRBJ2-3
ASSQYDSGSGTQY
>TRBV11-2|TRBJ2-2
ASSFQRGVPGELF
>TRBV2|TRBJ2-1
ASSTSSYNEQF
>TRBV7-2|TRBJ2-3
ASSRSAESDTQY
>TRBV9|TRBJ2-1
ASSVGASNEQF
>TRBV7-9|TRBJ2-7
ASSFRGSLHEQY
>TRBV7-3|TRBJ2-3
ASSLRAGLTDTQY
>TRBV10-3|TRBJ1-1
AISGEGVRTEAF
>TRBV4-1|TRBJ1-1
ASSQEWGLEAF
>TRBV5-5|TRBJ2-7
ASSPRLAGSYEQY
>TRBV27|TRBJ2-1
ASSPTPTGYNEQF
>TRBV10-3|TRBJ2-7
AISNPGQRPYEQY
>TRBV11-3|TRBJ2-2
ASSFYPPGHGTGELF
>TRBV7-3|TRBJ2-5
ASSLGLAGGLRQETQY
>TRBV7-3|TRBJ2-7
ASSDGDRALHEQY
>TRBV5-4|TRBJ2-3
ASSLGGQGEDTQY